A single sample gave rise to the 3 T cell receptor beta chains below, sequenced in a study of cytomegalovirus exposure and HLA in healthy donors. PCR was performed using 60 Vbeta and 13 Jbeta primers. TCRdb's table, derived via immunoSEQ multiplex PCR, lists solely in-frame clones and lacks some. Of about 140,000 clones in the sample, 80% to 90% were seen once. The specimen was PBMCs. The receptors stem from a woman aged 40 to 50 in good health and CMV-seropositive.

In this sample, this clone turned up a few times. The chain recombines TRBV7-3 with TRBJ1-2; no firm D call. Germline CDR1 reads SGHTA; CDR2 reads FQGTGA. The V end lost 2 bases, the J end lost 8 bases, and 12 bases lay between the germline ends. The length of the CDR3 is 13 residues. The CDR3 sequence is CASSLEMGRGYTF. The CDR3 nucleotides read TGTGCCAGCAGCTTAGAGATGGGGAGAGGCTACACCTTC.

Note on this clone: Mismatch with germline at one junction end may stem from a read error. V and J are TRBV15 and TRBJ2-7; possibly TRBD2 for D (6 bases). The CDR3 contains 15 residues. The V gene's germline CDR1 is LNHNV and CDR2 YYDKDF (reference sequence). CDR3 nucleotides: TGTGCCATCAGCAGAGATTTCACTAGCAGGGACGAGCAGTACTTC. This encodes CAISRDFTSRDEQYF.

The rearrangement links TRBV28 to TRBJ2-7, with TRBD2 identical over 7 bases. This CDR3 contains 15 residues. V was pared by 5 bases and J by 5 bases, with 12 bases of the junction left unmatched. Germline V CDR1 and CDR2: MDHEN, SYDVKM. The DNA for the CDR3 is TGTGCCAGCAGTACCTGGGGGGGAAAGATCGACGAGCAGTACTTC. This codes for CASSTWGGKIDEQYF.